The clone carrying this T cell receptor beta chain was observed many times. Antigen unknown. This sample stems from a study of CD8 T cells in ankylosing spondylitis. Quantitative 5'-RACE with molecular barcodes generated TCR beta libraries. TCRdb re-called the 5' RACE reads with MiXCR, one entry per CDR3 protein. The data contain 90,000 to 100,000 distinct CDR3 sequences, 8% to 10% of them singletons. The CDR3 totals 14 residues. Germline V gene sequence: CDR1 SEHNR, CDR2 FQNEAQ (reference sequence). V shed 5 bases and J shed 2 bases, with 11 bases lying between them. Study-level results: Apparently characteristic of ankylosing spondylitis blood was a TCR beta motif (eight highly homologous variants). Earlier literature documents some of the motif variants in reactive arthritis synovial fluid and blood. Matched ankylosing spondylitis synovial fluid reportedly showed significant enrichment of disease-linked clones.

This receptor was identified in a male donor with ankylosing spondylitis or in good health (not recorded which). The chain joins TRBV7-9 to TRBJ2-3; unclear D gene. Sample: blood, either unsorted or a sorted T cell fraction (not recorded which). CDR3 in amino acids: CASSLRIPTDTQYF. CDR3 DNA: TGTGCCAGCAGCCTGCGCATCCCCACAGATACGCAGTATTTT. The entire variable domain, with the rest obtained from reference TRBV7-9 and TRBJ2-3, is as follows: DTGVSQNPRHKITKRGQNVTFRCDPISEHNRLYWYRQTLGQGPEFLTYFQNEAQLEKSRLLSDRFSAERPKGSFSTLEIQRTEQGDSAMYLCASSLRIPTDTQYFGPGTRLTVL.